The entry below gives a single T cell receptor beta chain sequence along with its context. These data originate in a study of blood T cell repertoires in COVID-19. Across the study: Samples taken during acute and convalescent COVID-19 were collected in the United States, Italy and Spain. From T cells, B-cell-depleted T cells, or PBMCs came the material, which was cDNA or gDNA.

The CDR3 is 14 amino acids. Trimming left V 5 bases short and J 13 bases short, with 23 bases between. CDR1 SGHVS and CDR2 FQNEAQ come from the germline V gene. Recruited during active infection, patients (from Seattle) were subsequently followed longitudinally. Study processing details: Amplification of reference gene primers was used by the study to estimate nucleated cell counts. Sequencing was performed with immunoSEQ multiplex PCR; in TCRdb, only in-frame clones are kept and a portion is missing. D and trimming come from the DNA, and the V and J calls and clone size come from that table. The sample has 300,000 to 350,000 clones; about 90% are singletons.

The chain joins TRBV7-8 to TRBJ1-1; no clear D gene. The TCR sequence derives from a woman in her thirties or forties with COVID-19, enrolled during active disease. The sequencing sample was made of peripheral blood. The CDR3 region has the DNA TGTGCCAGCAGCCTCGGGGTGGGATCGTCGAATGGTTTCTTT. Its translation is CASSLGVGSSNGFF.